The 9 T cell receptor beta chains given below trace back to one sample, sequenced in a study of blood T cells in healthy people across ages. The use of a sample-barcoded 5' primer and a J-beta primer mix characterized a second PCR of roughly 7 to 11 cycles. Each CDR3 protein gets one entry after TCRdb re-called the 5' RACE reads with MiXCR. This table holds just under 550,000 distinct CDR3 sequences, more than 20% found once. The data were also submitted as part of a second study, on T cells of mothers and their children.

Input material: blood. The receptors shown here come from a boy aged 5-17 years in good health.

This clonotype turned up a few times. The chain uses TRBV7-8 and TRBJ2-1, with 8 positions matching TRBD2. V lost 5 bases to trimming and J lost 14 bases; unmatched junction nucleotides: 11. The CDR3 is 13 amino acids. The V gene's germline CDR1 is SGHVS and CDR2 FQNEAQ. For the CDR3, the DNA is TGTGCCAGCAGCCCAATCCTAGCGGGCGGGGAGTTCTTC. It encodes CASSPILAGGEFF.

Regarding this clonotype: At one boundary the junction diverges from the germline segment, which might be a read error. This chain links TRBV14 with TRBJ2-5; tentatively, D is TRBD1 or TRBD2 (6 bases each). Germline lookup yields CDR1 SGHDN and CDR2 FVKESK. This CDR3 region has 14 residues. The CDR3 loop reads CASGQQGGRETQYF. DNA for the CDR3: TGTGCCAGCGGCCAACAGGGAGGTAGAGAGACCCAGTACTTC.

In its sample, this clonotype was seen a few times. The chain uses TRBV28 and TRBJ1-6; the D gene is possibly TRBD1 (5 bases). Germline V lookup: CDR1 MDHEN, CDR2 SYDVKM. The CDR3 length is 14 residues. V lost 8 bases, J lost 8 bases, and 16 bases lay in between. The CDR3 DNA sequence: TGTGCCAGCTACGGTGGGCAGGGTTATTCACCCCTCCACTTT. Its translation is CASYGGQGYSPLHF.

V gene TRBV6-2 or TRBV6-3 combines with J gene TRBJ1-2; possible D gene TRBD1, 6 bases. CDR3 length: 15 residues. The germline V and J ends were trimmed by 5 bases and 7 bases, with 20 bases remaining between them. Germline values: CDR1 MNHEY, CDR2 SVGEGT. CDR3 sequence reads: CASSVRVQGLRGYTF. As DNA, the CDR3 is TGTGCCAGCAGTGTCCGAGTACAGGGACTTCGTGGCTACACCTTC.

The chain joins TRBV28 to TRBJ2-3; D not resolved. CDR1 and CDR2 (germline): MDHEN, SYDVKM. V was shortened by 5 bases and J by 3 bases, with 12 bases between the two germline ends. The CDR3 contains 14 residues. The CDR3 DNA reads TGTGCCAGCAGTCCGAGTTGGGGTACAGATACGCAGTATTTT. It specifies CASSPSWGTDTQYF.

This sequence joins TRBV5-5 and TRBJ2-3; D remains unclear. Germline CDR1 is SGHKS and CDR2 is YYEKEE (reference sequence). V was clipped by 1 base and J by 6 bases, with 3 bases between them. CDR3 length: 11 residues. The DNA of the CDR3 is TGTGCCAGCAGCTTGTTCGATACGCAGTATTTT. It specifies CASSLFDTQYF.

This clonotype was found a few times. The chain joins TRBV27 to TRBJ1-6; 7 bases fit TRBD1. CDR3 size: 14 residues. The trim removed 3 bases at V and 7 bases at J, leaving 3 bases unmatched. Germline loops: CDR1 MNHEY, CDR2 SMNVEV (reference sequence). The CDR3, as DNA: TGTGCCAGCAGTTTCAACAGGGGCAATTCACCCCTCCACTTT. It is translated as CASSFNRGNSPLHF.

The J gene is TRBJ2-1, the V gene TRBV5-6; D unresolved. The V gene's germline CDR1 is SGHDT and CDR2 YYEEEE. The germline V and J ends were trimmed by 4 bases and 6 bases, with 14 bases remaining between them. CDR3 length: 14 amino acids. CDR3 loop: CASSEPRFFNEQFF. The CDR3 DNA reads as TGTGCCAGCAGCGAGCCTCGGTTTTTCAATGAGCAGTTCTTC. The full variable domain, its missing parts supplied by reference TRBV5-6 and TRBJ2-1, is DAGVTQSPTHLIKTRGQQVTLRCSPKSGHDTVSWYQQALGQGPQFIFQYYEEEERQRGNFPDRFSGHQFPNYSSELNVNALLLGDSALYLCASSEPRFFNEQFFGPGTRLTVL.

The chain recombines TRBV20-1 with TRBJ2-1; TRBD2 matches at 10 bases. Germline assignment: CDR1 DFQATT and CDR2 SNEGSKA (reference sequence). The CDR3 runs 17 residues. With V trimmed by 0 bases and J by 0 bases, 5 bases remained unmatched. The CDR3 loop is CSARERLAGSSYNEQFF. DNA for the CDR3: TGCAGTGCTAGAGAGCGACTAGCGGGCAGCTCCTACAATGAGCAGTTCTTC.